Shown below are 25 T cell receptor beta chains from a single sample sequenced in a study of multiple sclerosis patients with progressive multifocal leukoencephalopathy. Profiled with immunoSEQ multiplex PCR; TCRdb holds only in-frame clones, not every one. The table includes some 31,000 clones, roughly nine tenths detected once. Described time point: time of PML onset. The specimen was PBMCs, collected from a patient treated with natalizumab. The source of these receptors is a human donor with progressive multifocal leukoencephalopathy.

The chain links TRBV5-1 to TRBJ1-5; 7 bases map to TRBD1. Germline values: CDR1 SGHRS, CDR2 YFSETQ. V gave up 2 bases and J gave up 3 bases; unmatched junction bases: 2. The CDR3 is made up of 14 amino acids. The DNA for the CDR3 is TGCGCCAGCAGCTTAACAGGGGTCAATCAGCCCCAGCATTTT. This translates into CASSLTGVNQPQHF.

Concerning this clone itself: The same CDR3 arises from other DNA sequences in this sample as well. The chain employs TRBV7-3 and TRBJ1-1, with a tentative D call TRBD1 (5 bases). Between the trimmed V and J ends, which lost 5 bases and 8 bases, there was a span of 18 bases. Germline V CDR1 and CDR2: SGHTA, FQGTGA. The CDR3 is 14 amino acids. CDR3: CASSPSTVSTEAFF. CDR3 nucleotide sequence: TGTGCCAGCAGCCCGTCGACAGTGAGCACCGAAGCTTTCTTT.

This clone was seen a few times. At one end the junction does not follow the germline gene, possibly because of a read error. This chain joins TRBV7-7 and TRBJ1-4; TRBD1 aligns across 9 bases. The CDR3 consists of 15 residues. In germline, CDR1 is SSHAT, CDR2 FNYEAQ (reference sequence). Here the CDR3 reads CASSPGTGFGEKLFF. CDR3 in DNA: TGTGCTAGCAGCCCGGGGACAGGGTTTGGTGAAAAACTGTTTTTT.

Of note for this clone: Other DNA sequences in the same sample also yield this CDR3. The V and J genes are TRBV4-3 and TRBJ1-2; D is perhaps TRBD1 (5 bases). This CDR3 has 13 residues. V was pared by 4 bases and J by 3 bases, with 9 bases between. CDR1 and CDR2 (germline): LGHNA, YSLEER. In DNA form, the CDR3 reads TGCGCCAGCAGCCCTGGGGGTGACTATGGCTACACCTTC. Its translation is CASSPGGDYGYTF.

V and J are TRBV10-3 and TRBJ2-2; D unclear. Trimming pared 6 bases from V and 1 base from J, leaving 6 bases between. The CDR3 is made up of 13 amino acids. The germline CDR1 and CDR2 sequences are ENHRY and SYGVKD. CDR3 sequence: CAISPMNTGELFF. The CDR3 DNA sequence: TGTGCCATCAGCCCAATGAACACCGGGGAGCTGTTTTTT.

The CDR3 DNA is TGTGCCAGGGTTCAACAGGGGTGCACCTACGAGCAGTACTTC. Translated, it gives CARVQQGCTYEQYF. The chain carries TRBV21-1 and TRBJ2-7; TRBD1, as called in the table, went unchecked against the DNA. TRBV21-1 is given as a pseudogene. CDR3 length: 14 amino acids.

V and J are TRBV14 and TRBJ1-2; TRBD1 might be the D (5 bases). This CDR3 contains 13 residues. Germline V gene data show CDR1 as SGHDN and CDR2 as FVKESK. V was pared by 0 bases and J by 7 bases, with 9 bases between. The CDR3 here is CASSQDVRVGYTF. The CDR3 DNA sequence: TGTGCCAGCAGCCAAGATGTCAGGGTTGGCTACACCTTC.

CDR3 in amino acids: CASSLAQGTADTQYF. The CDR3 DNA is TGTGCCAGCAGCTTAGCCCAAGGGACTGCAGATACGCAGTATTTT. V is TRBV11-2 and J is TRBJ2-3, with D possibly being TRBD2 (6 bases). In germline, CDR1 is SGHAT, CDR2 FQNNGV. Deletions cut 1 base from V and 4 bases from J, with 12 bases between. The CDR3 consists of 15 residues.

This clone has a single count. The rearrangement links TRBV15 to TRBJ1-1; 10 bases are a match to TRBD1. The CDR3 has 15 amino acids. The germline gives CDR1 LNHNV, CDR2 YYDKDF (reference sequence). The V and J ends lost 2 bases and 1 base, in that order; junction bases with no gene match: 1. CDR3 sequence (DNA): TGTGCCACCAGCAGACGGACAGGGGGGAACACTGAAGCTTTCTTT. The encoded protein is CATSRRTGGNTEAFF. Supplemented by reference TRBV15 and TRBJ1-1, the full variable domain reads DAMVIQNPRYQVTQFGKPVTLSCSQTLNHNVMYWYQQKSSQAPKLLFHYYDKDFNNEADTPDNFQSRRPNTSFCFLDIRSPGLGDTAMYLCATSRRTGGNTEAFFGQGTRLTVV.

The chain carries TRBV11-2 and TRBJ2-1; tentatively, D is TRBD2 (5 bases). Germline-derived CDR1 and CDR2 are SGHAT and FQNNGV. Trimming took 4 bases from V and 9 from J, leaving 7 bases between them. The CDR3 extends over 11 amino acids. This chain's CDR3 is CASSSSPEQFF. CDR3 coding DNA: TGTGCCAGCAGCTCTAGCCCTGAGCAGTTCTTC.

The chain uses TRBV4-1 and TRBJ2-5; 8 bases match TRBD2. V shed 0 bases, J shed 2 bases, and the junction held 8 bases outside the gene matches. This CDR3 region has 17 residues. CDR1 is MGHRA and CDR2 is YSYEKL in the germline V gene. The CDR3 nucleotides are TGCGCCAGCAGCCAAGAGGGGCGGGGGGCCTTACAAGAGACCCAGTACTTC. Protein: CASSQEGRGALQETQYF.

For the CDR3, the DNA is TGTGCCAGCAGTTACCGGACAGGCGCCTACGAGCAGTACTTC. Its translation is CASSYRTGAYEQYF. V is TRBV6-6 and J is TRBJ2-7, with 7 bases fitting TRBD1. The J segment lost 2 bases and the V segment lost 2 bases, leaving 3 bases of the junction unmatched. The CDR3 is made up of 14 amino acids. In germline, CDR1 is MNHNY, CDR2 SVGAGI (reference sequence).

The V gene is TRBV27, the J gene TRBJ1-1; D possibly corresponds to TRBD1 (5 bases). The germline V gene encodes CDR1 MNHEY and CDR2 SMNVEV (reference sequence). This CDR3 spans 14 amino acids. Trimming pared 2 bases from V and 4 bases from J, leaving 11 bases between. For the CDR3, the DNA is TGTGCCAGCAGTTTACAGGGAAGGGGCACTGAAGCTTTCTTT. It specifies CASSLQGRGTEAFF.

V is TRBV19 and J is TRBJ1-1, with D possibly matching TRBD1 (5 bases). Trimming shortened V by 3 bases and J by 5 bases, and 10 bases separated the two germline ends. The CDR3 is 13 amino acids. Germline V CDR1 and CDR2: LNHDA, SQIVND (reference sequence). CDR3 DNA: TGTGCCAGTAGTATTAGGGGAGATACTGAAGCTTTCTTT. Protein product: CASSIRGDTEAFF.

CDR3 amino acids: CASSKTGLPYVGQYF. The CDR3 nucleotides read TGTGCCAGCAGCAAAACCGGGCTCCCGTACGTGGGGCAGTACTTC. This rearrangement joins TRBV21-1 to TRBJ2-5. TRBV21-1 is an annotated pseudogene. There are 15 residues in the CDR3.

The rearrangement uses TRBV4-1 and TRBJ1-2; 9 bases map to TRBD1. There are 14 residues in the CDR3. The germline gives CDR1 MGHRA, CDR2 YSYEKL. V lost 3 bases to trimming and J lost 4 bases; unmatched junction nucleotides: 3. CDR3 nucleotide sequence: TGCGCCAGCAGCCAGGGGACAGGGCCCTATGGCTACACCTTC. It specifies CASSQGTGPYGYTF.

J is TRBJ2-2 and V is TRBV2, with a weak D call TRBD1 (5 bases). Per germline, CDR1 SNHLY and CDR2 FYNNEI. The CDR3 is 14 amino acids. The V and J ends lost 5 bases and 1 base respectively, with 8 bases between them. The CDR3: CASSKQENTGELFF. The CDR3 region has the DNA TGTGCCAGCAGTAAACAGGAGAACACCGGGGAGCTGTTTTTT.

The rearrangement links TRBV5-4 to TRBJ2-7; tentative D call: TRBD1 (5 bases). The germline gives CDR1 SGHNT, CDR2 YYREEE (reference sequence). V lost 2 bases and J lost 3, with 9 bases in between. The CDR3 totals 13 residues. The CDR3 is CASSFRGDYEQYF. In DNA, the CDR3 is TGTGCCAGCAGCTTTAGGGGTGACTACGAGCAGTACTTC. Filled out from reference TRBV5-4 and TRBJ2-7, the complete variable domain reads ETGVTQSPTHLIKTRGQQVTLRCSSQSGHNTVSWYQQALGQGPQFIFQYYREEENGRGNFPPRFSGLQFPNYSSELNVNALELDDSALYLCASSFRGDYEQYFGPGTRLTVT.

This clone was picked up one time. The chain carries TRBV28 and TRBJ2-1, with 8 bases matching TRBD2. CDR1 MDHEN and CDR2 SYDVKM come from the germline V gene. Unmatched junction bases numbered 11, after V lost 4 bases and J lost 6 bases. The CDR3 is 16 residues long. This CDR3 reads CASSSAGTRMANEQFF. The CDR3 DNA is TGTGCCAGCAGTTCCGCCGGGACTAGGATGGCCAATGAGCAGTTCTTC.

The chain has TRBV25-1 and TRBJ2-7, with 7 bases fitting TRBD1. CDR3 length equals 14 residues. The germline V gene has CDR1 MGHDK and CDR2 SYGVNS. The V segment lost 3 bases and the J segment 11 bases; nucleotides outside the gene matches: 13. CDR3 DNA: TGTGCCAGCAGTGATGGCGACAGGGTAGGGTATGAGTACTTC. Translated, it gives CASSDGDRVGYEYF.

This clone turned up a few times. V and J are TRBV7-3 and TRBJ2-5; 8 bases align to TRBD2. The CDR3 is made up of 17 amino acids. Trimming removed 1 base from V and 5 bases from J; junction bases left unmatched: 12. Germline V CDR1 and CDR2: SGHTA, FQGTGA. This chain's CDR3 is CASSLSGSTSVGETQYF. For the CDR3, the DNA is TGTGCCAGCAGCTTAAGTGGATCGACTAGCGTGGGGGAGACCCAGTACTTC.

The chain combines TRBV18 with TRBJ1-1; TRBD1 matches at 10 bases. Germline assignment: CDR1 KGHSH and CDR2 LQKENI. J lost 5 bases, V lost 4 bases, and 7 bases had no gene match. This CDR3 is built from 15 residues. The CDR3, as DNA: TGTGCCAGCTCACTCGGGACAGGGGCGCTTACTGAAGCTTTCTTT. Protein: CASSLGTGALTEAFF.

The chain is built from TRBV18 and TRBJ2-3; 13 bases agree with TRBD2. Germline-derived CDR1 and CDR2 are KGHSH and LQKENI. With 4 bases clipped from V and 4 bases from J, the junction kept 2 bases outside the gene matches. The CDR3 is 15 amino acids. The CDR3 loop reads CASSRGLAGPDTQYF. Written as DNA, the CDR3 is TGTGCCAGCTCACGGGGACTAGCGGGACCAGATACGCAGTATTTT.

The rearrangement links TRBV4-3 to TRBJ2-1, with D perhaps matching TRBD1 (5 bases). Trimming shortened V by 1 base and J by 5 bases, and 21 bases separated the two germline ends. Per the germline V gene, CDR1 is LGHNA and CDR2 is YSLEER. The CDR3 has 18 residues. CDR3 amino acids: CASSQGVAQGWIDNEQFF. CDR3 DNA sequence: TGCGCCAGCAGCCAAGGTGTGGCTCAGGGATGGATCGACAATGAGCAGTTCTTC.

The chain joins TRBV25-1 to TRBJ1-1; D uncertain. Germline V gives CDR1 MGHDK, CDR2 SYGVNS. The CDR3 totals 13 residues. V lost 3 bases and J lost 0, with 5 bases in between. The CDR3 is CASSDPVNTEAFF. CDR3 coding DNA: TGTGCCAGCAGTGACCCCGTGAACACTGAAGCTTTCTTT.